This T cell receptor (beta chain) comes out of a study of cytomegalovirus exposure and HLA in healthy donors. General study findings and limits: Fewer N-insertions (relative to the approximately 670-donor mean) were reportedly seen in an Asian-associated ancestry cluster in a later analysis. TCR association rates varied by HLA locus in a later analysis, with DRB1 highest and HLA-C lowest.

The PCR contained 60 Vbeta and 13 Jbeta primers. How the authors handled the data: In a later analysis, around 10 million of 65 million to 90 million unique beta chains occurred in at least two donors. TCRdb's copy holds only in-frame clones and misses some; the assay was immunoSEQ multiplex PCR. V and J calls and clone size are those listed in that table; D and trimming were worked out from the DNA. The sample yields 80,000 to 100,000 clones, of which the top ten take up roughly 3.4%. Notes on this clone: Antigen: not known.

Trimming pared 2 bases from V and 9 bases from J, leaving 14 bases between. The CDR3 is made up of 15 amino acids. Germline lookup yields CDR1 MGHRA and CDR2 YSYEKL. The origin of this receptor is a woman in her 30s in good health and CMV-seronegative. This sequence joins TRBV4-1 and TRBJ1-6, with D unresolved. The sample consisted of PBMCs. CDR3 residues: CASSQTANSGSPLHF. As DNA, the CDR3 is TGCGCCAGCAGCCAAACTGCTAATTCGGGTTCACCCCTCCACTTT.